What follows describes a single T cell receptor (beta chain). The CDR3 length is 14 residues. Trimming pared 0 bases from V and 7 bases from J, leaving 10 bases between. Germline-derived CDR1 and CDR2 are LNHNV and YYDKDF (reference sequence). Profiled with immunoSEQ multiplex PCR; TCRdb holds only in-frame clones, not every one. The sample yields about 120,000 clones, 70% to 90% seen once. This sample stems from a study of blood T cell repertoires in COVID-19. Sequencing was done on a sample of peripheral blood. The chain links TRBV15 to TRBJ1-5; D is perhaps TRBD1 (6 bases). This receptor was taken from a man in his forties or fifties with acute or convalescent COVID-19. The DNA for the CDR3 is TGTGCCACCAGCAGAGACAGGGGCGCGCAGCCCCAGCATTTT. Encoded protein: CATSRDRGAQPQHF.